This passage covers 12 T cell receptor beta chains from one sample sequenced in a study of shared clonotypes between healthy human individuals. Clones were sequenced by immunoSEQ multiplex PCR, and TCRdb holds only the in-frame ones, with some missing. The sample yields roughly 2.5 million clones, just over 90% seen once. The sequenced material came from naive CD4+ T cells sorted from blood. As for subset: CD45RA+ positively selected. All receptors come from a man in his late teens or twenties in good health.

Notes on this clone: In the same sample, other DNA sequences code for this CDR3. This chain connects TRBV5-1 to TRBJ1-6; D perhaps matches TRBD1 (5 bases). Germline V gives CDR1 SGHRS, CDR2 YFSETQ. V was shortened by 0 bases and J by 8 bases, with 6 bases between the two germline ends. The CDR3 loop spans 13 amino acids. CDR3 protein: CASSLARDSPLHF. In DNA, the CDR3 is TGCGCCAGCAGCTTGGCCAGGGATTCACCCCTCCACTTT.

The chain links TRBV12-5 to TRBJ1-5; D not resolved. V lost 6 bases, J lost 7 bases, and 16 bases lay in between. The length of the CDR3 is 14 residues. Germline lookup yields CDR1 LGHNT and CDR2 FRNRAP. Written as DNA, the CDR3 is TGTGCTAGTGGACTCGGCAGGAAGGAACAGCCCCAGCATTTT. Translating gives CASGLGRKEQPQHF. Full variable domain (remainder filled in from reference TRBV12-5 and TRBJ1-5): DARVTQTPRHKVTEMGQEVTMRCQPILGHNTVFWYRQTMMQGLELLAYFRNRAPLDDSGMPKDRFSAEMPDATLATLKIQPSEPRDSAVYFCASGLGRKEQPQHFGDGTRLSIL.

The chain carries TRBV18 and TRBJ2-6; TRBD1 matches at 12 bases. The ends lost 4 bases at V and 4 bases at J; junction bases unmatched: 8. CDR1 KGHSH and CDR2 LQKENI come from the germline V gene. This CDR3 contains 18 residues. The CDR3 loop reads CASSRGQGAAAGANVLTF. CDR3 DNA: TGTGCCAGCTCACGGGGACAGGGGGCGGCGGCCGGGGCCAACGTCCTGACTTTC. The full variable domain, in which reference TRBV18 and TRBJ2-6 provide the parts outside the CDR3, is NAGVMQNPRHLVRRRGQEARLRCSPMKGHSHVYWYRQLPEEGLKFMVYLQKENIIDESGMPKERFSAEFPKEGPSILRIQQVVRGDSAAYFCASSRGQGAAAGANVLTFGAGSRLTVL.

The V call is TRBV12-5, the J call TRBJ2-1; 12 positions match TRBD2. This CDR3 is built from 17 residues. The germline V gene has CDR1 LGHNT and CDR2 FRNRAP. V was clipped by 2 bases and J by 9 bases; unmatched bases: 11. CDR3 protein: CASGLLATSGSWSEQFF. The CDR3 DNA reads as TGTGCTAGTGGTTTGCTTGCGACTAGCGGGAGTTGGAGTGAGCAGTTCTTC.

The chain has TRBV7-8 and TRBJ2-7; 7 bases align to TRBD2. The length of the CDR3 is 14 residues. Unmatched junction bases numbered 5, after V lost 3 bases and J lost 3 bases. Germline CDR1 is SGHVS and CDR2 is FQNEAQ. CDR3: CASSFGGGDYEQYF. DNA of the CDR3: TGTGCCAGCAGCTTCGGTGGGGGGGACTACGAGCAGTACTTC.

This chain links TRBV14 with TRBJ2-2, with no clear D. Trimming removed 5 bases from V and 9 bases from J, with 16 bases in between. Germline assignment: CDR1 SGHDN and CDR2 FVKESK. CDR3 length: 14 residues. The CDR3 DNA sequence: TGTGCCAGCAGCTCTATACTGGTCGGTCGGGAGCTGTTTTTT. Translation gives CASSSILVGRELFF.

CDR3: CASSPPNSGGLGNTQYF. CDR3 DNA: TGTGCCAGCAGCCCGCCAAATAGCGGGGGGTTAGGAAATACGCAGTATTTT. This sequence joins TRBV11-1 and TRBJ2-3; 10 nucleotides align to TRBD2. Trimming at V came to 5 bases and at J to 7 bases, leaving 15 bases not matched to a gene. The CDR3 length is 17 residues. Per the germline V gene, CDR1 is SGHAT and CDR2 is FQDESV (reference sequence).

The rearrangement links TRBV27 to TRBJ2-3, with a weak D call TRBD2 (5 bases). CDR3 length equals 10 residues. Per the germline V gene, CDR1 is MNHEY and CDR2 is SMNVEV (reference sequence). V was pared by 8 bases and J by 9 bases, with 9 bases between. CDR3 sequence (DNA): TGTGCCAGCCCCCAGCGGACGCAGTATTTT. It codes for CASPQRTQYF.

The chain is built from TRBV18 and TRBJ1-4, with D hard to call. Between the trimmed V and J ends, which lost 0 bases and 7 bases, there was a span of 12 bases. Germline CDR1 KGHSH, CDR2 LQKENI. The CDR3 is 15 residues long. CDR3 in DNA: TGTGCCAGCTCACCACCTTTATGGGAAGGTGAAAAACTGTTTTTT. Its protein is CASSPPLWEGEKLFF.

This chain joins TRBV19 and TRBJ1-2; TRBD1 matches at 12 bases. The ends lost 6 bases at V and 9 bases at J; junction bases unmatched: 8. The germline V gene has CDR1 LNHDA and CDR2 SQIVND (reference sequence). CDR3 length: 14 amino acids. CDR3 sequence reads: CASRGTGGERSYTF. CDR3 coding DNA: TGTGCCAGTAGGGGGACAGGGGGCGAGAGGAGCTACACCTTC. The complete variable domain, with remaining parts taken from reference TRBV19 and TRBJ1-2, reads DGGITQSPKYLFRKEGQNVTLSCEQNLNHDAMYWYRQDPGQGLRLIYYSQIVNDFQKGDIAEGYSVSREKKESFPLTVTSAQKNPTAFYLCASRGTGGERSYTFGSGTRLTVV.

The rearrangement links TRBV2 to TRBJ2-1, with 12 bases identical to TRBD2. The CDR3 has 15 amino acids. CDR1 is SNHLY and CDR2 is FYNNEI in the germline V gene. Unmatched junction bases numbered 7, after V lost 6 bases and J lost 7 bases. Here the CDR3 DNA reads TGTGCCAGCAGGCCGACTAGCGGGAGTTCTAATGAGCAGTTCTTC. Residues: CASRPTSGSSNEQFF.

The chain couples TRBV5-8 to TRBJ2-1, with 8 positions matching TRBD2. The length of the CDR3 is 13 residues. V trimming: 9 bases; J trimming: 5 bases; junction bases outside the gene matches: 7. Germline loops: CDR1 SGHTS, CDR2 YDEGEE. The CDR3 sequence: CATRLARDNEQFF. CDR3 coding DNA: TGTGCCACCCGACTAGCGAGGGACAATGAGCAGTTCTTC.